These 25 T cell receptor beta chains were all obtained from the same sample, sequenced in a study of CD8 T cells in Susac syndrome. Reverse transcription of roughly 0.45 to 1 ug RNA was performed with random hexamers. Each CDR3 protein gets one entry after TCRdb re-called the immunoSEQ multiplex PCR reads with MiXCR. The sample consists of 180,000 or so distinct CDR3 sequences, 90% to 95% of them appearing once. The material sequenced was CD4+ T cells from PBMCs. These receptors all stem from a human donor in good health.

The genes are TRBV30 and TRBJ1-5, with D unclear. CDR1 GTSNPN and CDR2 SVGIG come from the germline V gene (reference sequence). The CDR3 has 15 residues. Trimming cost V 0 bases and J 5 bases, with 14 bases left between them. CDR3 in amino acids: CAWSVAPGGYQPQHF. CDR3 bases: TGTGCCTGGAGTGTCGCCCCGGGTGGCTATCAGCCCCAGCATTTT.

The V gene is TRBV29-1, the J gene TRBJ1-1; 11 bases match TRBD1. The CDR3 loop spans 13 amino acids. Germline V lookup: CDR1 SQVTM, CDR2 ANQGSEA. Germline trimming cut 7 bases from V and 3 bases from J; bases unmatched to any gene: 4. In DNA form, the CDR3 reads TGCAGCGGGAAGGGACAGGGGGACACTGAAGCTTTCTTT. Translated: CSGKGQGDTEAFF. Full variable domain (remainder filled in from reference TRBV29-1 and TRBJ1-1): SAVISQKPSRDICQRGTSLTIQCQVDSQVTMMFWYRQQPGQSLTLIATANQGSEATYESGFVIDKFPISRPNLTFSTLTVSNMSPEDSSIYLCSGKGQGDTEAFFGQGTRLTVV.

J is TRBJ2-1 and V is TRBV28; 7 bases map to TRBD1. J lost 8 bases, V lost 4 bases, and 11 bases had no gene match. CDR1 is MDHEN and CDR2 is SYDVKM in the germline V gene. There are 15 residues in the CDR3. The CDR3 region has the DNA TGTGCCAGCAGTTCAGGGGGAAGAGGTCACGATGAGCAGTTCTTC. Protein sequence: CASSSGGRGHDEQFF.

V gene TRBV23-1 combines with J gene TRBJ1-6; D possibly corresponds to TRBD1 (6 bases). TRBV23-1 qualifies as an ORF whose function is uncertain. V was trimmed by 3 bases and J by 11 bases, leaving 20 bases between them. The CDR3 consists of 16 residues. Here the CDR3 reads CASSHNWGQGITPLHF. CDR3 DNA: TGCGCCAGCAGTCACAACTGGGGGCAGGGGATCACACCCCTCCACTTT.

V gene TRBV3-1 combines with J gene TRBJ1-2; tentative D call: TRBD1 (6 bases). CDR1 LGHDT and CDR2 YNNKEL come from the germline V gene (reference sequence). V lost 2 bases, J lost 6 bases, and 13 bases lay in between. This CDR3 has 14 amino acids. The CDR3 is CASSQTGGRHGYTF. For the CDR3, the DNA is TGTGCCAGCAGCCAAACCGGGGGGCGACATGGCTACACCTTC. The variable domain in full, with the rest retrieved from reference TRBV3-1 and TRBJ1-2, is DTAVSQTPKYLVTQMGNDKSIKCEQNLGHDTMYWYKQDSKKFLKIMFSYNNKELIINETVPNRFSPKSPDKAHLNLHINSLELGDSAVYFCASSQTGGRHGYTFGSGTRLTVV.

The chain carries TRBV4-2 and TRBJ2-7, with 8 bases matching TRBD1. The CDR3 is 15 residues long. J lost 0 bases, V lost 4 bases, and 5 bases had no gene match. Germline CDR1 reads LGHNA; CDR2 reads YNFKEQ. The CDR3 region is CASSPDRVLSYEQYF. The CDR3 bases are TGTGCCAGCAGCCCGGACAGGGTCCTCTCCTACGAGCAGTACTTC.

This chain connects TRBV6-2 or TRBV6-3 to TRBJ2-7; D perhaps matches TRBD2 (6 bases). This CDR3 has 15 residues. Germline CDR1 is MNHEY and CDR2 is SVGEGT. V dropped 7 bases and J dropped 0 bases, with 16 bases sitting between them. The CDR3 DNA sequence: TGTGCCAGCACCCCCGGCGGGGCAAGCTCCTACGAGCAGTACTTC. Translating gives CASTPGGASSYEQYF.

The rearrangement uses TRBV20-1 and TRBJ2-5; TRBD1 aligns across 7 bases. This CDR3 is built from 12 residues. CDR1 and CDR2 (germline): DFQATT, SNEGSKA (reference sequence). Trimming cost V 4 bases and J 2 bases; bases outside gene matches: 1. The CDR3 DNA sequence: TGCAGTGCTAAACAGGGGCAAGAGACCCAGTACTTC. Translation gives CSAKQGQETQYF.

V is TRBV12-3 or TRBV12-4 and J is TRBJ2-5; TRBD1 matches at 9 bases. This CDR3 region has 16 residues. Germline trimming cut 3 bases from V and 5 bases from J; bases unmatched to any gene: 10. CDR3 residues: CASSFPLTGGRETQYF. CDR3 DNA: TGTGCCAGCAGTTTTCCCCTAACAGGGGGCCGGGAGACCCAGTACTTC.

The rearrangement uses TRBV6-2 or TRBV6-3 and TRBJ1-1, with a weak D call TRBD1 (5 bases). This CDR3 comprises 13 residues. V gave up 6 bases and J gave up 1 base, with 9 bases separating them. CDR1 is MNHEY and CDR2 is SVGEGT in the germline V gene. The CDR3 protein is CASSSQENTEAFF. CDR3 sequence (DNA): TGTGCCAGCAGCTCACAGGAGAACACTGAAGCTTTCTTT.

The chain links TRBV30 to TRBJ1-2; D not certain. There are 15 residues in the CDR3. Germline V CDR1 and CDR2: GTSNPN, SVGIG (reference sequence). With 1 base removed from V and 7 bases from J, the gap between germline ends came to 19 bases. The CDR3 region is CAWSGTFRSPLGYTF. The CDR3 DNA reads TGTGCCTGGAGTGGAACCTTCAGGAGCCCTCTTGGCTACACCTTC.

The chain combines TRBV2 with TRBJ2-1; TRBD2 is a possible D gene (6 bases). The CDR3 is 11 residues long. Germline V gives CDR1 SNHLY, CDR2 FYNNEI. Trimming shortened V by 8 bases and J by 8 bases, and 10 bases separated the two germline ends. Here the CDR3 reads CASLLADEQFF. In DNA form, the CDR3 reads TGTGCCAGCTTACTAGCCGATGAGCAGTTCTTC.

The V and J genes are TRBV20-1 and TRBJ2-5; tentative D call: TRBD2 (6 bases). V lost 0 bases and J lost 2, with 13 bases in between. The CDR3 has 15 residues. The V gene's germline CDR1 is DFQATT and CDR2 SNEGSKA (reference sequence). The CDR3 loop is CSARDMKGLQETQYF. The CDR3, as DNA: TGCAGTGCTAGAGATATGAAGGGACTGCAAGAGACCCAGTACTTC.

The rearrangement links TRBV12-3 or TRBV12-4 to TRBJ1-5, with TRBD1 matching over 8 bases. The CDR3 is made up of 17 amino acids. The V gene end was trimmed by 6 bases and the J gene end by 2 bases; junction bases not matched to a gene: 12. The CDR3 region has the DNA TGTGCCAGCAGACCTTCAGGGGGCTCGGGTCGCAATCAGCCCCAGCATTTT. Protein product: CASRPSGGSGRNQPQHF.

The chain is built from TRBV15 and TRBJ1-4, with D uncertain. Trimming cost V 1 base and J 3 bases, with 18 bases left between them. Germline-derived CDR1 and CDR2 are LNHNV and YYDKDF (reference sequence). This CDR3 has 18 amino acids. CDR3 amino acids: CATSRGVSGGPANEKLFF. As DNA, the CDR3 is TGTGCCACCAGCAGAGGGGTTAGTGGAGGGCCGGCTAATGAAAAACTGTTTTTT.

In DNA, the CDR3 is TGTGCCAGCACCCTGACAGGGGAGGACACTGAAGCTTTCTTT. Protein sequence: CASTLTGEDTEAFF. The chain couples TRBV12-3 or TRBV12-4 to TRBJ1-1; TRBD1 matches at 8 bases. There are 14 residues in the CDR3. V was clipped by 7 bases and J by 3 bases; unmatched bases: 7.

The sample holds one count of this clonotype. This chain joins TRBV3-1 and TRBJ2-7, with TRBD2 matching over 7 bases. CDR1 and CDR2 (germline): LGHDT, YNNKEL (reference sequence). V lost 0 bases, J lost 6 bases, and 5 bases stayed unmatched. The CDR3 is 14 residues long. CDR3 in DNA: TGTGCCAGCAGCCAAGACGGGGGGATGGCCGAGCAGTACTTC. Its protein is CASSQDGGMAEQYF.

V usage is TRBV6-5 and J usage is TRBJ1-5; perhaps TRBD1 as D (5 bases). The CDR3 has 13 residues. CDR1 is MNHEY, CDR2 SVGAGI, per germline. V lost 8 bases to trimming and J lost 3 bases, with 11 bases between them. CDR3 region: CASARAHNQPQHF. The CDR3 region has the DNA TGTGCCAGCGCCAGGGCGCACAATCAGCCCCAGCATTTT.

This rearrangement joins TRBV9 to TRBJ1-1, with D possibly TRBD1 on 6 matching bases. Germline V lookup: CDR1 SGDLS, CDR2 YYNGEE. This CDR3 has 14 residues. V was cut by 3 bases and J by 2 bases, with 11 bases left in between. The CDR3: CASSETGSNTEAFF. CDR3 coding DNA: TGTGCCAGCAGCGAGACAGGTAGTAACACTGAAGCTTTCTTT.

This chain joins TRBV7-8 and TRBJ2-3; D perhaps matches TRBD2 (6 bases). This CDR3 region has 15 residues. Trimming shortened V by 5 bases and J by 3 bases, and 15 bases separated the two germline ends. The germline V gene encodes CDR1 SGHVS and CDR2 FQNEAQ. The CDR3 coding sequence is TGTGCCAGCAGCCAGGACTATCTGGGAACAGATACGCAGTATTTT. Amino acid sequence: CASSQDYLGTDTQYF.

This chain connects TRBV7-2 to TRBJ2-7; perhaps TRBD1 as D (7 bases). Per germline, CDR1 SGHTA and CDR2 FQGNSA. The CDR3 runs to 15 residues. V was trimmed by 0 bases and J by 0 bases, leaving 9 bases between them. In DNA, the CDR3 is TGTGCCAGCAGCTTAGCCAGGGGGGCCTCCTACGAGCAGTACTTC. It translates to CASSLARGASYEQYF.

This chain connects TRBV28 to TRBJ2-3, with 11 bases matching TRBD2. CDR3 size: 15 residues. Germline V gene lookup returns CDR1 MDHEN and CDR2 SYDVKM. V trimming: 3 bases; J trimming: 5 bases; junction bases outside the gene matches: 4. CDR3 DNA sequence: TGTGCCAGCAGTTTGACTAGCGGGGATGGAGATACGCAGTATTTT. It encodes CASSLTSGDGDTQYF.

The chain joins TRBV9 to TRBJ1-5; TRBD1 matches at 10 bases. Per germline, CDR1 SGDLS and CDR2 YYNGEE. The V gene end was trimmed by 4 bases and the J gene end by 4 bases; junction bases not matched to a gene: 8. The CDR3 sequence is 16 residues long. The CDR3 reads CASSPGTGALNQPQHF. CDR3 bases: TGTGCCAGCAGCCCCGGGACAGGGGCCTTGAATCAGCCCCAGCATTTT.

The V gene is TRBV20-1, the J gene TRBJ1-6; 7 bases map to TRBD1. V gave up 2 bases and J gave up 12 bases; unmatched junction bases: 13. This CDR3 is 15 amino acids long. Germline CDR1 DFQATT, CDR2 SNEGSKA (reference sequence). The chain's CDR3 is CSARLGRTGDLPLHF. The CDR3 DNA reads as TGCAGTGCTAGACTTGGAAGGACAGGCGATTTACCCCTCCACTTT.

This clonotype was seen only once. The chain's CDR3 is CASSEDTYNEQFF. The CDR3 coding sequence is TGTGCCAGCAGTGAAGACACCTACAATGAGCAGTTCTTC. This chain uses TRBV2 with TRBJ2-1; D uncertain. Germline V gives CDR1 SNHLY, CDR2 FYNNEI. V lost 1 base, J lost 2 bases, and 3 bases lay in between. The CDR3 is 13 amino acids.